The clone carrying this TCR beta chain has more than one count but fewer than ten. What it recognizes is unknown. A sample-barcoded 5' primer and a J-beta primer mix were used in a second PCR of roughly 7 to 12 cycles. TCRdb independently ran MiXCR on the 5' RACE reads; one entry per CDR3 protein. The sample lists 750,000 or so distinct CDR3 sequences, just under 25% occurring once. There are 15 residues in the CDR3. V was pared by 7 bases and J by 2 bases, with 15 bases between. This entry comes from a study of blood T cells in healthy people across ages. Study outcomes and limitations: Versus aged donors, long-lived donors had higher diversity and more naive CD4+ cells.

Donors were healthy Caucasian individuals from Russia aged about 6 to 90. The same data also went into a second study, on T cells of mothers and their children. That paper states: All donors were healthy and Caucasian; they were a few mothers and their six children.

The specimen sequenced was blood. The sequence derives from a boy younger than 18 in good health. The chain combines TRBV12-3 or TRBV12-4 with TRBJ2-1; tentative D call: TRBD1 (5 bases). The CDR3 region is CASIPRAGPYNEQFF. The CDR3 nucleotides read TGTGCCAGCATCCCCAGGGCAGGGCCCTACAATGAGCAGTTCTTC.